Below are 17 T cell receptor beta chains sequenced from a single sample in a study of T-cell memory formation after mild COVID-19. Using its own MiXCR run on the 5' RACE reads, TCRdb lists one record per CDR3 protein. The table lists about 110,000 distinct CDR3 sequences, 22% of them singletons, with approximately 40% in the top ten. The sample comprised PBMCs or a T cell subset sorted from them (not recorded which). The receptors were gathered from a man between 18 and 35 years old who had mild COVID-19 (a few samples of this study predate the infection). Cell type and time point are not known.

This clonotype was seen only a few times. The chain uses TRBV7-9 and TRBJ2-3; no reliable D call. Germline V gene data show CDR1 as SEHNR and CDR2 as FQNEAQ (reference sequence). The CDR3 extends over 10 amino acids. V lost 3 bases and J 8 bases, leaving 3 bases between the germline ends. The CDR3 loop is CASSFTTQYF. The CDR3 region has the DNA TGTGCCAGCAGCTTTACTACGCAGTATTTT.

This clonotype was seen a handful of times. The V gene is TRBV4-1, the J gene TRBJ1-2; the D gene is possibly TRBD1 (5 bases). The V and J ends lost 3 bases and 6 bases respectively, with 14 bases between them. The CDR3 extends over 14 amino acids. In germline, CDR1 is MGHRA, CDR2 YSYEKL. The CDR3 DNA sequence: TGCGCCAGCAGCCAGAGGTCGTCACAGGATGGCTACACCTTC. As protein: CASSQRSSQDGYTF.

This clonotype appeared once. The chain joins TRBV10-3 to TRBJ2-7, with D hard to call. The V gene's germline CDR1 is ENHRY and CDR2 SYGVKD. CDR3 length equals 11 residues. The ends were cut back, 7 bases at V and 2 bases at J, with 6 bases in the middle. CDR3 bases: TGTGCCATCAAAGGCCCCTACGAGCAGTACTTC. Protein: CAIKGPYEQYF.

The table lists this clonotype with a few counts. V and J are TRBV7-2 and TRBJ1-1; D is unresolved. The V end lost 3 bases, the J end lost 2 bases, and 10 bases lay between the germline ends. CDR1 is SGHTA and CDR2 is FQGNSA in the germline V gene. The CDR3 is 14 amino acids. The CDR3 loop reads CASSFGGRNTEAFF. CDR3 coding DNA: TGTGCCAGCAGCTTTGGTGGCAGAAACACTGAAGCTTTCTTT.

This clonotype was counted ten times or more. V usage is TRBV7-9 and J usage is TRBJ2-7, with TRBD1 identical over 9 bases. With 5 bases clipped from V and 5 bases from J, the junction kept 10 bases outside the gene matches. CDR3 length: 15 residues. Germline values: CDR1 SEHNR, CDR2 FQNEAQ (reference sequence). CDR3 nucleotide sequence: TGTGCCAGCAGCAACCGAACAGGGGGCAACGACGAGCAGTACTTC. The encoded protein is CASSNRTGGNDEQYF.

The CDR3 bases are TGTGCCAGCAGTTTAGGGACTAGTAAAGATGAGCAGTTCTTC. It codes for CASSLGTSKDEQFF. This chain links TRBV12-3 or TRBV12-4 with TRBJ2-1, with 7 bases identical to TRBD2. Unmatched junction bases numbered 5, after V lost 1 base and J lost 8 bases. This CDR3 spans 14 amino acids.

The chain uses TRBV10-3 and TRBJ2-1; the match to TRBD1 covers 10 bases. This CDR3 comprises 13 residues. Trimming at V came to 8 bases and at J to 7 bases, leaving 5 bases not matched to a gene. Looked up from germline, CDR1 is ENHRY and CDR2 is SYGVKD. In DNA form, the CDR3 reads TGTGCCATCGGGGACAGGGGTAAGAATGAGCAGTTCTTC. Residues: CAIGDRGKNEQFF.

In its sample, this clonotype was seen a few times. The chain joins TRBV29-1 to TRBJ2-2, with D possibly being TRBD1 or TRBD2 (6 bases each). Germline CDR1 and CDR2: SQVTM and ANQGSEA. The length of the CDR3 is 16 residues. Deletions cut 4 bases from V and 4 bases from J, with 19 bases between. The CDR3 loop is CSVVPAGGRGTGELFF. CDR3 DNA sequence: TGCAGCGTTGTCCCGGCCGGGGGCCGGGGCACCGGGGAGCTGTTTTTT.

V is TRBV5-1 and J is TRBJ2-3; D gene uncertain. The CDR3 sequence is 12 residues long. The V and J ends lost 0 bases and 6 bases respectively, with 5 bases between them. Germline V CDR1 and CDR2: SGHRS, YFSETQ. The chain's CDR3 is CASSLDWDTQYF. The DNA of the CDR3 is TGCGCCAGCAGCTTGGACTGGGATACGCAGTATTTT.

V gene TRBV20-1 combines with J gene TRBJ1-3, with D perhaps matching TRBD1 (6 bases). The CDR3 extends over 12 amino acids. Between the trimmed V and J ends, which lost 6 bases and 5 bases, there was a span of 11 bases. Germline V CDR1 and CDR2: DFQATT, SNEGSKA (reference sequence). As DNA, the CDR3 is TGCAGTGCCGTTAGGGACAGAAACACCATATATTTT. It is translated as CSAVRDRNTIYF.

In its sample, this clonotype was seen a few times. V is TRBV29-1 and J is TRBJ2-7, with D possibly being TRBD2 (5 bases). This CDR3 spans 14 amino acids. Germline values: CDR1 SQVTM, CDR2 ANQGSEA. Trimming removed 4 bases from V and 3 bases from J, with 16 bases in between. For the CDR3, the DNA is TGCAGCGTTGTATTAGGGCGGGTTGGCTACGAGCAGTACTTC. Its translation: CSVVLGRVGYEQYF.

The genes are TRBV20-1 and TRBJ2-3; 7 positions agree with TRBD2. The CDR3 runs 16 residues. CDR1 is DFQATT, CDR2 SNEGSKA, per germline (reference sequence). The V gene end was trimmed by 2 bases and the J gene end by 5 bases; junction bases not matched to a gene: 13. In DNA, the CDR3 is TGCAGTGCTAGAAATTGGGGAGGGGCGGAGGGAGATACGCAGTATTTT. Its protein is CSARNWGGAEGDTQYF.

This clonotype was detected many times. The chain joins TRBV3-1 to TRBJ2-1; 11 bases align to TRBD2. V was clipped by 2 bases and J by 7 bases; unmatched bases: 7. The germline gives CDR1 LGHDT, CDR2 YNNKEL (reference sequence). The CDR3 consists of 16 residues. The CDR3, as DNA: TGTGCCAGCAGCCAATTAGCGGGGGGGCGTAGGAATGAGCAGTTCTTC. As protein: CASSQLAGGRRNEQFF.

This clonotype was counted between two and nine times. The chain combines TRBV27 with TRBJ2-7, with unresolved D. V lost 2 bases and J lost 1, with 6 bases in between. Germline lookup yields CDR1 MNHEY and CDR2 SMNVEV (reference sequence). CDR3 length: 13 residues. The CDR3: CASSLGRSYEQYV. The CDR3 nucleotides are TGTGCCAGCAGTTTAGGCAGGTCCTACGAGCAGTACGTC.

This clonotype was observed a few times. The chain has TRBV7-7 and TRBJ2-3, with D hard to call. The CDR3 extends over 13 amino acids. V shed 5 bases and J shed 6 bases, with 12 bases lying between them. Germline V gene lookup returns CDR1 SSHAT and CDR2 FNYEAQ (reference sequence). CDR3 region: CASSRDPKDTQYF. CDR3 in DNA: TGTGCCAGCAGCCGAGACCCCAAGGATACGCAGTATTTT.

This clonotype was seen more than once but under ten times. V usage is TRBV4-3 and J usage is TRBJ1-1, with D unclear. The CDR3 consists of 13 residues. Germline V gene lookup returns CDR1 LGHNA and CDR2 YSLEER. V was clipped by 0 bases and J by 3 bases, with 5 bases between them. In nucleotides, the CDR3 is TGCGCCAGCAGCCAAGATGGGGACACTGAAGCTTTCTTT. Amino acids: CASSQDGDTEAFF.

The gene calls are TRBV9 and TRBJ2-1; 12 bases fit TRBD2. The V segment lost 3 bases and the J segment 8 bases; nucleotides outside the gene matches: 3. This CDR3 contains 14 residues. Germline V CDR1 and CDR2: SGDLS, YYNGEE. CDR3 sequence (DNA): TGTGCCAGCAGCGGCCGGACTAGCGGGGATGAGCAGTTCTTC. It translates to CASSGRTSGDEQFF.